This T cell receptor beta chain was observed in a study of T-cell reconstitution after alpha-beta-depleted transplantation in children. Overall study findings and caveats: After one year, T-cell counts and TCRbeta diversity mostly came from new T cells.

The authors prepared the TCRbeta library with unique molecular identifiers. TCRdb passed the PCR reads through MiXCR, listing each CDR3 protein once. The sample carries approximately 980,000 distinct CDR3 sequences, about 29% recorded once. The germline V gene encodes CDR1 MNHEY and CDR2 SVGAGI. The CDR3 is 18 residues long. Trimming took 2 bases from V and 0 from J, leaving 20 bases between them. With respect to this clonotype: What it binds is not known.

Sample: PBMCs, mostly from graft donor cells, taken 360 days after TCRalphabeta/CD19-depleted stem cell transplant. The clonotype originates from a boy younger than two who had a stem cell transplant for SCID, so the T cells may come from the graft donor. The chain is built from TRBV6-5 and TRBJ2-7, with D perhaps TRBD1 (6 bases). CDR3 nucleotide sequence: TGTGCCAGCAGTTACCCCAGGGGATCTCTTTTTAGCTCCTACGAGCAGTACTTC. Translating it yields CASSYPRGSLFSSYEQYF.